This is a list of T cell receptor beta chains from one sample in a study of shared clonotypes between healthy human individuals. The method was immunoSEQ multiplex PCR; TCRdb's version includes in-frame clones alone and lacks a portion of them. The table lists 450,000 to 500,000 clones, 81% of them singletons, with roughly 13% in the top ten. The sequenced sample consisted of PBMCs. The receptors stem from a middle-aged woman in good health. Some clones in this sample may be carry-over from other donors' samples. CDR3s include the opening cysteine and the closing phenylalanine or tryptophan. D genes are given only for firm matches. Clone sizes are given selectively: once, few, many, or a class where the clone is expanded.

d_call cdr3_length j_call clone_size v_call cdr3_nt cdr3_aa
NA 11 TRBJ1-4 few TRBV2 TGTGCCAGCAGGACTAATGAAAAACTGTTTTTT CASRTNEKLFF
TRBD1 17 TRBJ1-4 NA TRBV9 TGTGCCAGCAGCGTAGCTGATAGCAGGGGGTCTAATGAAAAACTGTTTTTT CASSVADSRGSNEKLFF
NA 15 TRBJ2-7 NA TRBV19 TGTGCCAGTAGTATAGACCCATTTCCAGGGAACGAGCAGTACTTC CASSIDPFPGNEQYF
TRBD2 16 TRBJ2-7 NA TRBV6-1 TGTGCCAGCAGTGAAGCACCTAGCGGGCGTTCCTACGAGCAGTACTTC CASSEAPSGRSYEQYF
NA 15 TRBJ2-6 NA TRBV2 TGTGCCAGCAGCCGACAGGTCTCTGGGGCCAACGTCCTGACTTTC CASSRQVSGANVLTF
NA 12 TRBJ2-5 NA TRBV9 TGTGCCAGCGGGAGAGTATGGGAGACCCAGTACTTC CASGRVWETQYF
NA 14 TRBJ2-7 NA TRBV7-9 TGTGCCAGCAGCTTAGGGGGAGGAGCCTACGAGCAGTACTTC CASSLGGGAYEQYF
NA 13 TRBJ2-2 NA TRBV28 TGTGCCAGCCGGGACTTTAACACCGGGGAGCTGTTTTTT CASRDFNTGELFF
TRBD1 15 TRBJ2-7 NA TRBV28 TGTGCCACCCTCCCCCCGGGACAGGGAGGCTCCGAGCAGTACTTC CATLPPGQGGSEQYF
NA 16 TRBJ2-2 many TRBV5-5 TGTGCCAGCAGCGAACTCCCCGGGGGCTACACCGGGGAGCTGTTTTTT CASSELPGGYTGELFF